The clone carrying this T cell receptor beta chain has more than one count but fewer than ten. Antigen specificity is unknown. This sample stems from a study of T cell repertoires in cytomegalovirus infection. Study conclusions and caveats: Identification of carriers of CMV plus the relevant HLA was performed using cumulative public TCR beta family frequency. HLA-C-restricted, CMV-specific TCR beta clonotypes were dominant ex vivo.

This CDR3 is 14 amino acids long. With 2 bases removed from V and 11 bases from J, the gap between germline ends came to 15 bases. The germline V gene encodes CDR1 MNHEY and CDR2 SMNVEV (reference sequence). TCRdb passed the reads through MiXCR, listing each CDR3 protein once. The table lists around 770,000 distinct CDR3 sequences, almost 30% of them singletons. This chain joins TRBV27 and TRBJ1-4, with D perhaps matching TRBD1 (6 bases). The sample here was cultured CD8+ T cells from PBMCs, taken from culture after CMV antigen stimulation. The source of this sequence is a human donor in good health (CMV status not recorded). Some clones in this sample may be carry-over from other donors' samples. CDR3 nucleotide sequence: TGTGCCAGCAGTTTAGGGCAGGGGCTGGGGAAACTGTTTTTT. Translated, it gives CASSLGQGLGKLFF.